The sequence of this T cell receptor beta chain was determined in a study of cytomegalovirus exposure and HLA in healthy donors. This CDR3 comprises 15 residues. J gave up 4 bases and V 2 bases, and 5 bases lay outside the gene matches. Germline V gives CDR1 LGHNT, CDR2 FRNRAP. This clone was seen a handful of times. Vbeta (60) and Jbeta (13) primers were used in the PCR. Assay: immunoSEQ multiplex PCR; the TCRdb copy retains only in-frame clones and omits some. The data contain approximately 100,000 clones, roughly 85% of them singletons. This clonotype was obtained from a woman aged 40 to 50 in good health and CMV-seronegative. The J gene is TRBJ1-1, the V gene TRBV12-5, with TRBD1 identical over 9 bases. Sequencing input: PBMCs. CDR3 in DNA: TGTGCTAGTGGTTTGTGGGACAGGGCCCGCACTGAAGCTTTCTTT. This translates into CASGLWDRARTEAFF.